This TCR beta chain was obtained from a study of blood T cell repertoires in COVID-19. Overall study: Nucleic acid was either cDNA or gDNA, and it came from T cells, B-cell-depleted T cells, or PBMCs.

V shed 3 bases and J shed 7 bases, with 15 bases lying between them. The CDR3 totals 14 residues. Looked up from germline, CDR1 is LGHDT and CDR2 is YNNKEL (reference sequence). Here immunoSEQ multiplex PCR was the method, and the copy in TCRdb shows in-frame clones only, minus some. The sample yields some 350,000 clones, roughly 87% seen once. The sequence was collected from a woman in her 30s who had recovered from COVID-19. The sequencing sample was made of PBMCs or T cells enriched from blood (not recorded which). The rearrangement uses TRBV3-1 (or the pseudogene TRBV3-2) and TRBJ1-2; TRBD1 is a possible D gene (6 bases). CDR3 sequence: CASSQMRQVSGYTF. The CDR3 DNA reads as TGTGCCAGCAGCCAGATGAGACAGGTATCTGGCTACACCTTC.